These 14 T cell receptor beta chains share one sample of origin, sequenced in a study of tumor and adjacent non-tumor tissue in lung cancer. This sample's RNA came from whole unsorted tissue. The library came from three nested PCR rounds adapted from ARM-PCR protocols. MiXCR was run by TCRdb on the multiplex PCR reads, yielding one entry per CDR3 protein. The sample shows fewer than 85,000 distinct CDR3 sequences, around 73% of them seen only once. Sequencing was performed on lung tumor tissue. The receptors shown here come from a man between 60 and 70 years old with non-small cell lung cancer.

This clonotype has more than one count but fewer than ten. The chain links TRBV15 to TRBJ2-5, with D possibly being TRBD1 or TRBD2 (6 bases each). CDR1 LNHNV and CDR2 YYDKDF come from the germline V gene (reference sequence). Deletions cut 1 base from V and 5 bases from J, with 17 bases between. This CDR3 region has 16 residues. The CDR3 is CATSRGVGGGFETQYF. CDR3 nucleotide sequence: TGTGCCACCAGCAGAGGGGTCGGAGGGGGTTTCGAGACCCAGTACTTC.

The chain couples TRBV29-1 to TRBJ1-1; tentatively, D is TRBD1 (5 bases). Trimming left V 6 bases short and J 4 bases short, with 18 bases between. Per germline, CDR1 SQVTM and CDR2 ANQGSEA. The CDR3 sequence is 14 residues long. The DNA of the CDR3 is TGCAGCGTAGTGGACAAGGGAGCGGCCACTGAAGCTTTCTTT. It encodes CSVVDKGAATEAFF.

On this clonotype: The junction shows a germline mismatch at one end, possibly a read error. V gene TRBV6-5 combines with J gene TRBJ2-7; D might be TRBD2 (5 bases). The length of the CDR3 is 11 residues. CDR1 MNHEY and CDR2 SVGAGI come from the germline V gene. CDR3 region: CTSSYLGSEYF. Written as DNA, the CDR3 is TGTACCAGCAGTTACCTCGGTAGCGAGTACTTT.

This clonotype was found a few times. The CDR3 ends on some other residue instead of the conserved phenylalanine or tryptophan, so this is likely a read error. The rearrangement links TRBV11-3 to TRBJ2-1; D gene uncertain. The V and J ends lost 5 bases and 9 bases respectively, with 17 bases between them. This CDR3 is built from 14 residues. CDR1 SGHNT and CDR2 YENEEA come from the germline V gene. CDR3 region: CASSLGGEGGEQFY. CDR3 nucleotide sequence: TGTGCCAGCAGCCTCGGTGGCGAAGGCGGTGAGCAGTTCTAC.

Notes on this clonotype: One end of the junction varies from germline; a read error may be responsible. DNA for the CDR3: TGCAGTTGCTTAGCGGGGAATTCCTACGAGCATTACTTC. Translating it yields CSCLAGNSYEHYF. The V gene is TRBV20-1, the J gene TRBJ2-7, with TRBD2 identical over 8 bases. Per germline, CDR1 DFQATT and CDR2 SNEGSKA (reference sequence). There are 13 residues in the CDR3.

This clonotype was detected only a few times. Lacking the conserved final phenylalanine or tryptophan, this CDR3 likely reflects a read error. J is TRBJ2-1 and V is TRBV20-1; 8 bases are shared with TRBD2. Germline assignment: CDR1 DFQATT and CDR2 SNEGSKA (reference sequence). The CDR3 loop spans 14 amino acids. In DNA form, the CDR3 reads TGCAATGCTAGAGATCAACGGACTAGCTATGGGCAGTTCCTC. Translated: CNARDQRTSYGQFL.

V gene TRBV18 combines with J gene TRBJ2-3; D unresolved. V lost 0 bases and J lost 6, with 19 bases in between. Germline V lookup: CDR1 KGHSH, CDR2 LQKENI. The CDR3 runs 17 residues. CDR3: CASSPPRNQASADTQYF. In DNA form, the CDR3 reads TGTGCCAGCTCACCACCGCGAAATCAAGCGTCAGCTGATACGCAGTATTTT.

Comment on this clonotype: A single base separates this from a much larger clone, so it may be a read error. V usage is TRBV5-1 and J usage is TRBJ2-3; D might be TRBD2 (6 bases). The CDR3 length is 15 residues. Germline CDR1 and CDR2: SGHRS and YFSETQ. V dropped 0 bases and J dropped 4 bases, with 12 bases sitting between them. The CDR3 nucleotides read TGCGCCAGCAGCTTGGCGGGACTTGGCGCAGATACGCAGTATTTT. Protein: CASSLAGLGADTQYF.

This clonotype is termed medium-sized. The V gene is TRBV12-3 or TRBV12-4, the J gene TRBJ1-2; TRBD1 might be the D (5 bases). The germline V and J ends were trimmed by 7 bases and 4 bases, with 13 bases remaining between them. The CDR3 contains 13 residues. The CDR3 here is CASTPRDGYGYTF. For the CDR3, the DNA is TGTGCCAGCACTCCTCGGGACGGCTATGGCTACACCTTC.

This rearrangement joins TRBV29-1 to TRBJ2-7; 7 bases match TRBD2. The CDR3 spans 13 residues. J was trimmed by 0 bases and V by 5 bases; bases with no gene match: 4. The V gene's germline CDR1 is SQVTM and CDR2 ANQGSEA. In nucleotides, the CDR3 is TGCAGCGTTATGCGGGACTACTCCTACGAGCAGTACTTC. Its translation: CSVMRDYSYEQYF.

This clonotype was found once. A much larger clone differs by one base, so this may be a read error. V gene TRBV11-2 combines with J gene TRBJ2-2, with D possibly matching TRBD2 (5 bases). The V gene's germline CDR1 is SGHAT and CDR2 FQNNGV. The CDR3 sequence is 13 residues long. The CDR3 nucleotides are TGTGCCAGCAGCTTAGGGCGGCCCGGGGAGCTGTTGTTT. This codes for CASSLGRPGELLF.

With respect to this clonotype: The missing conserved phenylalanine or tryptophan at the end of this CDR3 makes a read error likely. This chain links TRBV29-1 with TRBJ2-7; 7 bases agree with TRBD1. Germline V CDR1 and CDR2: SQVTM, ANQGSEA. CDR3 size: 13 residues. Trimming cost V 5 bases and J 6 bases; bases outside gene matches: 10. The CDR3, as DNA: TGCAGCGTTAATGGGACAGCTCCCTCCGAGCAGTACTAC. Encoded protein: CSVNGTAPSEQYY.

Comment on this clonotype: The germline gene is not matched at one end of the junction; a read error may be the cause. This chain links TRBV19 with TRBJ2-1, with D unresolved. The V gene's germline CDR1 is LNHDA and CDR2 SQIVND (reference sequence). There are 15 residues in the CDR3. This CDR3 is CASSLNSEHYNEQLF. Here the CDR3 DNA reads TGTGCCAGTAGTCTGAATTCGGAGCATTACAATGAGCAGTTATTC.

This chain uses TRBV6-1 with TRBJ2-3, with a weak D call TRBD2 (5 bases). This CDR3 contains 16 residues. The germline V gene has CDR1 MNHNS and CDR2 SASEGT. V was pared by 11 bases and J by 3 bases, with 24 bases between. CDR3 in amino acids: CAGSHTIWRPTDTQYF. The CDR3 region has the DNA TGTGCCGGGAGCCACACGATATGGCGTCCAACAGATACGCAGTATTTT.